Listed below are T cell receptor beta chains from one sample, sequenced in a study of human T cells and chemical hapten exposure. TCRdb processed the RACE reads anew with MiXCR; each CDR3 protein has one entry. The top ten hold 2% to 3% of the sample, which has approximately 85,000 distinct CDR3 sequences, around 9.6% seen once. This sample comprised whole blood, obtained in connection with sensitization to the hapten diphenylcyclopropenone (DPC). These receptors all stem from a woman in her 30s with alopecia areata. Some clones in this sample may be carry-over from other donors' samples. Each CDR3 is given with its conserved first and last residue. D genes are given only for firm matches. Rows may omit the clone size; those that give it use once, few, many or a size class.

cdr3_aa	cdr3_nt	d_call	v_call	j_call	clone_size
CASSYTEAGGINGYTF	TGTGCCAGCAGTTACACCGAGGCGGGGGGAATCAATGGCTACACCTTC	NA	TRBV6-5	TRBJ1-2	many
CSARMASSGNTIYF	TGCAGTGCTAGAATGGCTAGCTCTGGAAACACCATATATTTT	NA	TRBV20-1	TRBJ1-3	few
CASSLTDSTPLHF	TGTGCCAGCAGTTTGACAGACTCGACACCCCTCCACTTT	NA	TRBV28	TRBJ1-6	NA
CASSGLVTDTQYF	TGTGCCAGCAGCGGTCTGGTCACAGATACGCAGTATTTT	NA	TRBV7-8	TRBJ2-3	many
CSVAAGLRPNTGELFF	TGCAGCGTTGCGGCCGGACTGAGGCCGAACACCGGGGAGCTGTTTTTT	NA	TRBV29-1	TRBJ2-2	many
CASSLAIHNEQFF	TGCGCCAGCAGCTTGGCCATACACAATGAGCAGTTCTTC	NA	TRBV5-1	TRBJ2-1	NA
CASSPLTGEEGNSPLHF	TGTGCCAGCTCACCGCTGACAGGGGAAGAGGGAAATTCACCCCTCCACTTT	TRBD1	TRBV18	TRBJ1-6	many
CASSLLLAVEAFF	TGTGCCAGCAGTCTGCTCTTGGCGGTTGAAGCTTTCTTT	NA	TRBV6-2/TRBV6-3	TRBJ1-1	NA
CASSLAPNIYNEQFF	TGTGCCAGCAGCTTAGCGCCGAACATTTACAATGAGCAGTTCTTC	NA	TRBV7-9	TRBJ2-1	NA
CASSFTMRPYEQYF	TGTGCCAGCAGCTTCACTATGAGACCTTACGAGCAGTACTTC	NA	TRBV11-3	TRBJ2-7	many
CASSSTRGSQNIQYF	TGTGCCAGCAGCTCCACGCGGGGTAGCCAAAACATTCAGTACTTC	NA	TRBV7-9	TRBJ2-4	few
CASTPGGTAYEQYF	TGTGCCAGCACGCCGGGAGGCACGGCCTACGAGCAGTACTTC	TRBD2	TRBV2	TRBJ2-7	many
CASSQGILGNTIYF	TGTGCCAGCAGCCAAGGGATTCTTGGAAACACCATATATTTT	NA	TRBV16	TRBJ1-3	many
CSVERRALGEQFF	TGCAGCGTTGAAAGGCGGGCGTTAGGTGAGCAGTTCTTC	NA	TRBV29-1	TRBJ2-1	many
CASSPVGDLETQYF	TGTGCCAGCAGCCCGGTGGGGGATTTGGAGACCCAGTACTTC	NA	TRBV11-2	TRBJ2-5	many
CASSFNRGGSYNEQFF	TGTGCCAGCAGCTTTAATCGGGGGGGATCCTACAATGAGCAGTTCTTC	TRBD2	TRBV7-9	TRBJ2-1	many
CASSSNAGPQYF	TGTGCCAGCAGCTCCAACGCGGGTCCGCAGTATTTT	NA	TRBV5-6	TRBJ2-3	few
CASSQEGGVVDQPQHF	TGTGCCAGCAGCCAAGAGGGAGGGGTAGTGGATCAGCCCCAGCATTTT	NA	TRBV4-2	TRBJ1-5	few
CASSLGGDQPQHF	TGTGCCAGCAGCCTGGGCGGGGACCAGCCCCAGCATTTT	NA	TRBV4-2	TRBJ1-5	many
CASSLDRVTTEAFF	TGTGCCAGCAGCTTAGACAGGGTAACCACTGAAGCTTTCTTT	TRBD1	TRBV28	TRBJ1-1	NA
CATKGGQPQHF	TGTGCCACAAAGGGGGGTCAGCCCCAGCATTTT	NA	TRBV28	TRBJ1-5	NA
CASRPGQGGTGELFF	TGTGCCAGCAGACCGGGACAGGGAGGGACCGGGGAGCTGTTTTTT	TRBD1	TRBV6-2/TRBV6-3	TRBJ2-2	many
CASGTRDSYGYTF	TGTGCCAGCGGAACCAGGGATTCCTATGGCTACACCTTC	NA	TRBV28	TRBJ1-2	many
CAWAPGGRVYNEKLFF	TGTGCCTGGGCTCCAGGGGGAAGGGTATATAATGAAAAACTGTTTTTT	TRBD1	TRBV30	TRBJ1-4	many
CASSQVPGGGGIQPQHF	TGCGCCAGCAGCCAAGTGCCTGGGGGCGGAGGAATTCAGCCCCAGCATTTT	NA	TRBV4-1	TRBJ1-5	few
CSATKGAGNQPQHF	TGCAGTGCTACCAAGGGGGCTGGCAATCAGCCCCAGCATTTT	TRBD1	TRBV20-1	TRBJ1-5	NA
CASSFDRDTGELFF	TGTGCCAGCAGCTTTGACAGAGACACCGGGGAGCTGTTTTTT	NA	TRBV7-3	TRBJ2-2	many
CASSYRDRVYTGELFF	TGTGCCAGCAGTTACCGAGACAGGGTATACACCGGGGAGCTGTTTTTT	TRBD1	TRBV6-2/TRBV6-3	TRBJ2-2	NA
CASSARPTDTQYF	TGTGCCAGCAGCGCCCGTCCCACAGATACGCAGTATTTT	NA	TRBV7-2	TRBJ2-3	many
CSGTGTGNTEAFF	TGCAGCGGGACCGGGACAGGTAACACTGAAGCTTTCTTT	TRBD1	TRBV29-1	TRBJ1-1	many
CASSFELGGPQHF	TGTGCCAGCAGCTTCGAACTTGGGGGGCCCCAGCATTTT	NA	TRBV11-2	TRBJ1-5	many
CASSRLGELFF	TGTGCCAGCAGCCGGCTCGGGGAGCTGTTTTTT	NA	TRBV11-2	TRBJ2-2	NA
CASSESITLKITGELFF	TGCGCCAGCAGTGAGTCGATCACATTAAAAATCACCGGGGAGCTGTTTTTT	NA	TRBV10-1	TRBJ2-2	many
CSAQTGGDTEAFF	TGCAGTGCTCAGACAGGGGGAGACACTGAAGCTTTCTTT	TRBD1	TRBV20-1	TRBJ1-1	NA
CASSRSTGEAFF	TGTGCCAGCAGCCGTTCTACAGGGGAAGCTTTCTTT	NA	TRBV11-1	TRBJ1-1	few
CASSPWDRGEKLFF	TGTGCCAGCAGTCCATGGGACAGGGGTGAAAAACTGTTTTTT	TRBD1	TRBV28	TRBJ1-4	few
CASSALGSPLHF	TGTGCCAGCAGCGCCCTAGGGTCACCCCTCCACTTT	NA	TRBV9	TRBJ1-6	many
CSASHGQGYAAFF	TGCAGTGCTAGTCACGGACAGGGGTACGCAGCTTTCTTT	TRBD1	TRBV20-1	TRBJ1-1	NA
CASSFSAGPRPAQYF	TGTGCCAGCAGTTTTAGCGCAGGGCCGCGTCCGGCCCAGTACTTC	NA	TRBV12-3/TRBV12-4	TRBJ2-5	many
CASSLPSNRGGFGELFF	TGTGCCAGCAGCCTCCCATCAAATCGAGGTGGTTTCGGGGAGCTGTTTTTT	NA	TRBV4-2	TRBJ2-2	NA
CAWTRGSGGANYGYTF	TGTGCCTGGACAAGGGGGTCAGGGGGAGCTAACTATGGCTACACCTTC	TRBD1	TRBV30	TRBJ1-2	few
CASSFGAAQETQYF	TGCGCCAGCAGCTTTGGGGCAGCCCAAGAGACCCAGTACTTC	NA	TRBV10-2	TRBJ2-5	many
CSAALQGTEQFF	TGCAGCGCCGCACTGCAGGGGACTGAGCAGTTCTTC	NA	TRBV29-1	TRBJ2-1	NA
CASSRPSLQVCYEQYF	TGCGCCAGCAGCCGTCCTTCATTACAGGTTTGCTACGAGCAGTACTTC	NA	TRBV5-1	TRBJ2-7	few
CSVGQGWGQPQHF	TGCAGCGTTGGACAGGGATGGGGTCAGCCCCAGCATTTT	TRBD1	TRBV29-1	TRBJ1-5	many
CASSDNTPYEQYF	TGTGCCAGCAGTGATAACACACCGTACGAGCAGTACTTC	NA	TRBV2	TRBJ2-7	few
CASSKGRDTEAFF	TGTGCCAGCAGCAAAGGACGTGACACTGAAGCTTTCTTT	NA	TRBV7-9	TRBJ1-1	many
CAWRGGQGTDTQYF	TGTGCCTGGAGAGGGGGACAGGGAACAGATACGCAGTATTTT	TRBD1	TRBV30	TRBJ2-3	few